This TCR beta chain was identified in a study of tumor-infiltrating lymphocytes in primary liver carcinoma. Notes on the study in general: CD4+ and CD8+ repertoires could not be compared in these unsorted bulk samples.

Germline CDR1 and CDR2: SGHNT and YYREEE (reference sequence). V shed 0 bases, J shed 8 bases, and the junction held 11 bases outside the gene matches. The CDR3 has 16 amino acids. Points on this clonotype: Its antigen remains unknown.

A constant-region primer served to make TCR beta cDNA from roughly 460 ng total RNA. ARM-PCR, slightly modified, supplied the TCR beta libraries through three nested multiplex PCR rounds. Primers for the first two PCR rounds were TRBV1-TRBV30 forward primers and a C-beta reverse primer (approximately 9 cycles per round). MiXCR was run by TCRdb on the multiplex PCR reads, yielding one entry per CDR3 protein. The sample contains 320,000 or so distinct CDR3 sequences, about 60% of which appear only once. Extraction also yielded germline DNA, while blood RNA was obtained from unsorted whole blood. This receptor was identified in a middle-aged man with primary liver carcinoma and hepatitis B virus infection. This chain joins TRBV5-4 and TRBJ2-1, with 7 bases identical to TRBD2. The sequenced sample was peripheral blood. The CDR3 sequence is CASSLAGGSSRDEQFF. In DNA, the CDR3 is TGTGCCAGCAGCTTGGCCGGCGGGAGCTCTAGGGATGAGCAGTTCTTC.